Below, 21 T cell receptor beta chains from the same sample are listed, as sequenced in a study of blood T cell repertoires in COVID-19. Using immunoSEQ multiplex PCR, the repertoire was profiled, and TCRdb retains in-frame clones only, with some absent. The sample consists of over 95,000 clones, 80% to 90% of them appearing once. The sample was peripheral blood. The receptors derive from a man between 40 and 49 years old with acute or convalescent COVID-19.

This clone was recorded only once. The chain links TRBV27 to TRBJ1-2, with a tentative D call TRBD1 (6 bases). The V end was cut by 6 bases, the J end by 0 bases, with 14 bases between. The CDR3 spans 15 residues. CDR1 is MNHEY, CDR2 SMNVEV, per germline (reference sequence). The CDR3 protein is CASSRIGDTNYGYTF. The DNA of the CDR3 is TGTGCCAGCAGCCGCATAGGGGACACTAACTATGGCTACACCTTC.

This clone was found once. This chain's CDR3 is CASSPPVTYEQYF. The CDR3 coding sequence is TGTGCCAGCAGTCCCCCGGTGACCTACGAGCAGTACTTC. This chain links TRBV12-3 or TRBV12-4 with TRBJ2-7; D is ambiguous. Trimming pared 5 bases from V and 2 bases from J, leaving 10 bases between. This CDR3 has 13 residues.

The chain employs TRBV3-1 (or the pseudogene TRBV3-2) and TRBJ1-4, with D perhaps matching TRBD1 (6 bases). The germline gives CDR1 LGHDT, CDR2 YNNKEL (reference sequence). Trimming took 2 bases from V and 10 from J, leaving 14 bases between them. This CDR3 contains 14 residues. This CDR3 reads CASSQNKGVGKLFF. As DNA, the CDR3 is TGTGCCAGCAGCCAAAACAAGGGGGTAGGAAAACTGTTTTTT.

This clone was picked up a small number of times. V is TRBV14 and J is TRBJ2-1, with 11 bases lining up with TRBD1. The germline V gene has CDR1 SGHDN and CDR2 FVKESK. The ends lost 0 bases at V and 4 bases at J; junction bases unmatched: 14. This CDR3 has 20 amino acids. CDR3 sequence: CASSQDEVGPGTGGYNEQFF. Written as DNA, the CDR3 is TGTGCCAGCAGCCAAGACGAGGTCGGGCCCGGGACAGGGGGATACAATGAGCAGTTCTTC.

V gene TRBV30 combines with J gene TRBJ1-2; D is unclear. This CDR3 spans 13 amino acids. Trimming took off 1 base at V and 8 bases at J, with 14 bases between the two ends. Germline-derived CDR1 and CDR2 are GTSNPN and SVGIG (reference sequence). CDR3 bases: TGTGCCTGGAGTGCCCAATCGGCCAGGGGCTACACCTTC. It translates to CAWSAQSARGYTF.

J is TRBJ1-6 and V is TRBV9, with 10 bases that match TRBD1. Per germline, CDR1 SGDLS and CDR2 YYNGEE. The CDR3 contains 15 residues. With V trimmed by 3 bases and J by 7 bases, 4 bases remained unmatched. CDR3 protein: CASSAPGQGNSPLHF. The CDR3 DNA follows: TGTGCCAGCAGCGCCCCGGGACAGGGGAATTCACCCCTCCACTTT.

The chain couples TRBV5-1 to TRBJ2-7; D perhaps matches TRBD1 (5 bases). Germline values: CDR1 SGHRS, CDR2 YFSETQ. This CDR3 has 12 residues. V was trimmed by 3 bases and J by 6 bases, leaving 10 bases between them. The CDR3 reads CASSYDSLEQYF. CDR3 in DNA: TGCGCCAGCAGCTACGACAGCCTCGAGCAGTACTTC.

The sample holds one count of this clone. The chain combines TRBV19 with TRBJ1-2; D gene ambiguous. The V end was cut by 1 base, the J end by 8 bases, with 14 bases between. Germline CDR1 reads LNHDA; CDR2 reads SQIVND (reference sequence). The length of the CDR3 is 14 residues. CDR3 loop: CASSIVGGVEGYTF. DNA for the CDR3: TGTGCCAGTAGTATAGTAGGCGGGGTAGAAGGCTACACCTTC.

The V and J genes are TRBV10-3 and TRBJ2-7; TRBD1 matches at 7 bases. The V gene end was trimmed by 3 bases and the J gene end by 2 bases; junction bases not matched to a gene: 4. This CDR3 is built from 14 residues. Germline V gene lookup returns CDR1 ENHRY and CDR2 SYGVKD. The CDR3 coding sequence is TGTGCCATCAGTGATGGGACAGCTACCTACGAGCAGTACTTC. Its translation is CAISDGTATYEQYF.

The sample holds a few counts of this clone. V and J are TRBV29-1 and TRBJ1-2; tentative D call: TRBD1 (6 bases). V was clipped by 4 bases and J by 4 bases, with 13 bases between them. There are 13 residues in the CDR3. CDR1 is SQVTM, CDR2 ANQGSEA, per germline. The CDR3 is CSVGQGLVYGYTF. CDR3 nucleotides: TGCAGCGTTGGTCAGGGGCTGGTCTATGGCTACACCTTC.

The chain carries TRBV2 and TRBJ1-1, with 10 bases matching TRBD1. The CDR3 sequence is 17 residues long. Germline V lookup: CDR1 SNHLY, CDR2 FYNNEI. J was trimmed by 3 bases and V by 8 bases; bases with no gene match: 15. CDR3 sequence reads: CASLTVDRGLRDTEAFF. Written as DNA, the CDR3 is TGTGCCAGCCTTACAGTAGACAGGGGGCTTAGGGACACTGAAGCTTTCTTT.

J is TRBJ1-2 and V is TRBV21-1; TRBD1 is the table's D call, not checked against the DNA. TRBV21-1 is labeled a pseudogene. This CDR3 has 15 amino acids. CDR3 in DNA: TGTGCCAGCAGCAAACGGGTAGGCAGGGCCTATGGCTACACCTTC. This gives the protein CASSKRVGRAYGYTF.

For the CDR3, the DNA is TGTGCCAGCAGTGAAAGGGCAGGGTTTAATGAAAAACTGTTTTTT. Its protein product is CASSERAGFNEKLFF. The chain couples TRBV25-1 to TRBJ1-4, with D perhaps matching TRBD1 (5 bases). Deletions cut 2 bases from V and 4 bases from J, with 11 bases between. This CDR3 has 15 amino acids. In germline, CDR1 is MGHDK, CDR2 SYGVNS.

The chain carries TRBV7-2 and TRBJ1-1; tentatively, D is TRBD1 (5 bases). V shed 1 base and J shed 3 bases, with 9 bases lying between them. The length of the CDR3 is 14 residues. The germline gives CDR1 SGHTA, CDR2 FQGNSA. The chain's CDR3 is CASSLVGGYTEAFF. CDR3 sequence (DNA): TGTGCCAGCAGCTTAGTCGGGGGATACACTGAAGCTTTCTTT. The full variable domain, in which reference TRBV7-2 and TRBJ1-1 provide the parts outside the CDR3, is GAGVSQSPSNKVTEKGKDVELRCDPISGHTALYWYRQSLGQGLEFLIYFQGNSAPDKSGLPSDRFSAERTGGSVSTLTIQRTQQEDSAVYLCASSLVGGYTEAFFGQGTRLTVV.

This clone appeared a single time. This chain uses TRBV7-9 with TRBJ2-7, with D possibly TRBD1 on 6 matching bases. V was cut by 5 bases and J by 3 bases, with 23 bases left in between. The CDR3 loop spans 17 amino acids. From germline, CDR1 is SEHNR and CDR2 FQNEAQ (reference sequence). The CDR3 nucleotides read TGTGCCAGCAGCCAAGTCCGGGACAACCAAAACCGCTACGAGCAGTACTTC. This sequence encodes CASSQVRDNQNRYEQYF.

Here the CDR3 DNA reads TGCGCCAGCAGCTTTGGGCAGAACCAAGAGACCCAGTACTTC. Amino acids: CASSFGQNQETQYF. The genes are TRBV5-1 and TRBJ2-5; unclear D gene. Germline values: CDR1 SGHRS, CDR2 YFSETQ. The V end lost 2 bases, the J end lost 0 bases, and 8 bases lay between the germline ends. There are 14 residues in the CDR3.

This chain links TRBV9 with TRBJ2-2; TRBD2 is a possible D gene (7 bases). Deletions cut 0 bases from V and 5 bases from J, with 14 bases between. CDR1 SGDLS and CDR2 YYNGEE come from the germline V gene. This CDR3 has 16 residues. CDR3 sequence reads: CASSVASRGATGELFF. CDR3 coding DNA: TGTGCCAGCAGCGTAGCTTCCCGGGGGGCTACCGGGGAGCTGTTTTTT.

This clone was observed once. This sequence joins TRBV5-1 and TRBJ1-4, with 7 bases that match TRBD1. The junction had 4 bases not matched to a gene; V was cut back by 4 bases and J by 4 bases. Germline CDR1 is SGHRS and CDR2 is YFSETQ. This CDR3 spans 14 amino acids. CDR3 nucleotides: TGCGCCAGCAGCCAGGGACAGAGTAATGAAAAACTGTTTTTT. It is translated as CASSQGQSNEKLFF.

This clone appeared a few times. The rearrangement joins TRBV6-5 to TRBJ1-1, with D perhaps TRBD1 (5 bases). The germline gives CDR1 MNHEY, CDR2 SVGAGI. CDR3 size: 14 residues. V was trimmed by 7 bases and J by 4 bases, leaving 16 bases between them. CDR3 region: CASKDRGGSTEAFF. CDR3 nucleotides: TGTGCCAGCAAGGATAGGGGAGGGTCCACTGAAGCTTTCTTT.

The chain joins TRBV11-2 to TRBJ2-1, with a weak D call TRBD2 (6 bases). Trimming removed 1 base at V and 0 bases at J, with 7 bases between. The germline gives CDR1 SGHAT, CDR2 FQNNGV. There are 15 residues in the CDR3. CDR3 amino acids: CASSLVGLSYNEQFF. In nucleotides, the CDR3 is TGTGCCAGCAGCTTAGTGGGACTCTCCTACAATGAGCAGTTCTTC.

This clone was recorded a few times. The J gene is TRBJ2-7, the V gene TRBV4-1, with 11 nucleotides matching TRBD2. The CDR3 sequence is 15 residues long. CDR1 MGHRA and CDR2 YSYEKL come from the germline V gene. V lost 4 bases, J lost 2 bases, and 4 bases stayed unmatched. The CDR3: CASSLGTSGAYEQYF. The DNA for the CDR3 is TGCGCCAGCAGCCTAGGGACTAGCGGCGCCTACGAGCAGTACTTC.